The 7 T cell receptor beta chains below come from one sample, sequenced in a study of blood T cell repertoires in COVID-19. The table came from immunoSEQ multiplex PCR; TCRdb's copy has only in-frame clones and leaves some out. The sample holds approximately 500,000 clones, around nine tenths seen once. The sequencing sample was made of peripheral blood. These receptors were obtained from a woman between 45 and 65 years old with COVID-19, enrolled during active disease.

The chain recombines TRBV30 with TRBJ1-1, with D perhaps matching TRBD1 (6 bases). The CDR3 sequence is 13 residues long. Germline V gene lookup returns CDR1 GTSNPN and CDR2 SVGIG (reference sequence). The V and J ends lost 4 bases and 4 bases respectively, with 13 bases between them. The CDR3 sequence is CAWNLRGPTEAFF. In DNA form, the CDR3 reads TGTGCCTGGAACCTCAGGGGCCCCACTGAAGCTTTCTTT.

In this sample, this clone turned up a few times. The chain joins TRBV2 to TRBJ2-3; D might be TRBD2 (6 bases). The CDR3 runs to 15 residues. Trimming shortened V by 8 bases and J by 0 bases, and 15 bases separated the two germline ends. Germline V lookup: CDR1 SNHLY, CDR2 FYNNEI. CDR3 amino acids: CASGIRGRSTDTQYF. The CDR3 DNA follows: TGTGCCAGCGGGATCCGGGGGAGGAGCACAGATACGCAGTATTTT.

In this sample, this clone turned up once. The chain combines TRBV23-1 with TRBJ2-3; the D gene is possibly TRBD1 (6 bases). TRBV23-1 counts as an open reading frame of uncertain function. The ends were cut back, 8 bases at V and 2 bases at J, with 26 bases in the middle. The CDR3 has 18 amino acids. CDR3 coding DNA: TGCGCCAGCCCCGTCCAGTCAGGGGTCTTCCGTATCACAGATACGCAGTATTTT. Translation gives CASPVQSGVFRITDTQYF.

The V call is TRBV5-5, the J call TRBJ1-4; D might be TRBD1 (6 bases). Trimming took off 0 bases at V and 8 bases at J, with 17 bases between the two ends. Germline assignment: CDR1 SGHKS and CDR2 YYEKEE (reference sequence). This CDR3 spans 16 amino acids. Here the CDR3 DNA reads TGTGCCAGCAGCTTGGGCGGGCAACAGGGTCGCGAAAAACTGTTTTTT. The encoded protein is CASSLGGQQGREKLFF.

The V call is TRBV24-1, the J call TRBJ1-1; D is ambiguous. This CDR3 comprises 13 residues. V was pared by 10 bases and J by 3 bases, with 14 bases between. The germline CDR1 and CDR2 sequences are KGHDR and SFDVKD. CDR3 bases: TGTGCCACGCGGGATAGCGGGGACACTGAAGCTTTCTTT. Translation gives CATRDSGDTEAFF.

V and J are TRBV27 and TRBJ1-5, with 7 bases aligning to TRBD1. J gave up 7 bases and V 4 bases, and 7 bases lay outside the gene matches. The CDR3 loop spans 14 amino acids. Germline V CDR1 and CDR2: MNHEY, SMNVEV (reference sequence). The CDR3 nucleotides are TGTGCCAGCAGTTCTCGACAGGGAGTGCAGCCCCAGCATTTT. This encodes CASSSRQGVQPQHF.

The chain is built from TRBV9 and TRBJ2-7; 7 positions agree with TRBD1. The CDR3 has 15 residues. From germline, CDR1 is SGDLS and CDR2 YYNGEE. The V segment lost 3 bases and the J segment 4 bases; nucleotides outside the gene matches: 10. As DNA, the CDR3 is TGTGCCAGCAGCGAAAGACCGGGACAGCCTTACGAGCAGTACTTC. Translated: CASSERPGQPYEQYF.